These T cell receptor beta chains were read from a single sample in a study of brain T cells in children with intractable seizures. Assay used: immunoSEQ multiplex PCR; TCRdb lists only in-frame clones, some missing. This repertoire shows about 340,000 clones, about 93% found once; its top ten account for roughly 5.7%. Sequencing used peripheral blood, obtained about 5 months after surgery. All receptors derive from a boy under two years old with tuberous sclerosis and intractable seizures. Both conserved end residues are part of each CDR3. D genes are given only for firm matches. Size values are once, few and many counts, or a class for expanded clones, and some rows have none.

V gene,D gene,clone size,J gene,CDR3 DNA,CDR3 protein
TRBV5-4,.,.,TRBJ1-1,TGTGCCAGCAGCTTGGGGCCGGGACCTGGGAGCACTGAAGCTTTCTTT,CASSLGPGPGSTEAFF
TRBV9,.,.,TRBJ2-7,TGTGCCAGCAGTCCCGGGCCTAGGGTGAGCGAGCAGTACTTC,CASSPGPRVSEQYF
TRBV7-2,TRBD2,.,TRBJ2-1,TGTGCCAGCAGCCAACCTCTAGCGGGAGCTACCTACAATGAGCAGTTCTTC,CASSQPLAGATYNEQFF
TRBV19,TRBD2,.,TRBJ2-2,TGTGCCAGTAGTATCTGGGGACTAGCGGGAGGGGGAACCGGGGAGCTGTTTTTT,CASSIWGLAGGGTGELFF
TRBV7-3,.,.,TRBJ2-7,TGTGCCAGCAGCTTGCTGGGGGGAGGTGGCGACGAGCAGTACTTC,CASSLLGGGGDEQYF
TRBV5-1,TRBD1,.,TRBJ2-3,TGCGCCAGCAAGGGGGCGCGGACAGATACGCAGTATTTT,CASKGARTDTQYF
TRBV30,.,.,TRBJ2-2,TGTGCCTGGACCGTGGGCCCCACCGGGGAGCTGTTTTTT,CAWTVGPTGELFF
TRBV6-5,.,.,TRBJ1-3,TGTGCCAGCAGTCGGTCGGGGAGGGGGAACACCATATATTTT,CASSRSGRGNTIYF
TRBV27,TRBD1,.,TRBJ1-2,TGTGCCAGCAGTTTTTCGGTTGGACAGGGGAAGGTCTATGGCTACACCTTC,CASSFSVGQGKVYGYTF
TRBV7-3,.,.,TRBJ2-7,TGTGCCAGCAGCAGACACCTTTACGAGCAGTACTTC,CASSRHLYEQYF
TRBV9,.,once,TRBJ2-5,TGTGCCACGGGGTCAGGACAAGAGACCCAGTACTTC,CATGSGQETQYF
TRBV12-3/TRBV12-4,.,.,TRBJ1-2,TGTGCCATCGACCTCTATGGCTACACCTTC,CAIDLYGYTF
TRBV30,TRBD1,few,TRBJ1-2,TGTGCCTGGAGTGTAACAGGGGGGTATGGCTACACCTTC,CAWSVTGGYGYTF
TRBV5-1,.,.,TRBJ2-3,TGCGCCAGCAGCTCACCACCACGCACAGATACGCAGTATTTT,CASSSPPRTDTQYF
TRBV28,.,few,TRBJ1-5,TGTGCCAGCAGTTTAGATAGCAATCAGCCCCAGCATTTT,CASSLDSNQPQHF
TRBV11-2,.,.,TRBJ1-4,TGTGCCAGCAGCTTAGATCTAACGGGGGGGCGAGTAAAACTGTTTTTT,CASSLDLTGGRVKLFF
TRBV27,.,few,TRBJ2-7,TGTGCCAGCAGGAGTACAGGGTTTCCCCTCTCCTACGAGCAGTACTTC,CASRSTGFPLSYEQYF
TRBV6-5,.,.,TRBJ2-3,TGTGCCAGCAGCCCCGGGAGTCCAGATACGCAGTATTTT,CASSPGSPDTQYF
TRBV10-3,TRBD2,.,TRBJ2-5,TGTGCCATCAGTACTAGCGGGCAAGAGACCCAGTACTTC,CAISTSGQETQYF
TRBV7-3,TRBD1,.,TRBJ1-1,TGTGCCAGCAGCCCATATATAGGGACAGGGGCGGGTGCTTTCTTT,CASSPYIGTGAGAFF
TRBV9,.,.,TRBJ2-2,TGTGCCAGCAGCCCGACGGCTGACCGGCATCATACAGGGGAGCTGTTTTTT,CASSPTADRHHTGELFF
TRBV7-3,.,.,TRBJ2-7,TGTGCCAGCAGCTTATCTGCGTATGCGGGATTTGACGAGCAGTACTTC,CASSLSAYAGFDEQYF
TRBV4-1,.,.,TRBJ1-1,TGCGCCAGCAGCCCCTCTCGGTGGGACACTGAAGCTTTCTTT,CASSPSRWDTEAFF
TRBV29-1,.,.,TRBJ1-2,TGCAGCGTTGGGCAGGGGTATGGCTACACCTTC,CSVGQGYGYTF
TRBV28,TRBD1,few,TRBJ2-2,TGTGCCAGCAGCCCAGGACAGGGAGTACCTACGAACACCGGGGAGCTGTTTTTT,CASSPGQGVPTNTGELFF
TRBV6-5,.,once,TRBJ1-5,TGTGCCAGCAGTTACGGGGGAGGCAATCAGCCCCAGCATTTT,CASSYGGGNQPQHF
TRBV11-2,.,.,TRBJ2-7,TGTGCCAGCAGCTCTGGGTGGACCTACGAGCAGTACTTC,CASSSGWTYEQYF
TRBV12-3/TRBV12-4,.,.,TRBJ1-2,TGTGCCAGCAGTTTAACTAACTATGGCTACACCTTC,CASSLTNYGYTF
TRBV5-1,.,.,TRBJ2-1,TGCGCCAGCAGCTTGGCGGTGACAGCTTACAATGAGCAGTTCTTC,CASSLAVTAYNEQFF
TRBV11-1,TRBD1,.,TRBJ1-2,TGTGCCAGCAGCCCAGACAGGGTTGGCTACACCTTC,CASSPDRVGYTF
TRBV10-2,.,.,TRBJ1-2,TGCGCCAGCAGTGAGTCGTTCATAGGTTCGAATGGCTACACCTTC,CASSESFIGSNGYTF
TRBV19,.,.,TRBJ1-1,TGTGCCAGTAGTATAGGGGGGCAGGGAACGAACACTGAAGCTTTCTTT,CASSIGGQGTNTEAFF
TRBV2,TRBD2,.,TRBJ2-7,TGTGCCAGCAGTGAAGTCCCCGGGGGGGCTTACAGCTCCTACGAGCAGTACTTC,CASSEVPGGAYSSYEQYF
TRBV2,TRBD1,once,TRBJ2-1,TGTGCCAGCAGGGGCGGCCCCACAGGGGGCTATTACAATGAGCAGTTCTTC,CASRGGPTGGYYNEQFF
TRBV14,.,.,TRBJ2-1,TGTGCCAGCAGCCAAGAACTAGCATACAATGAGCAGTTCTTC,CASSQELAYNEQFF
TRBV11-3,TRBD1,.,TRBJ2-7,TGTGCCAGCAGCCGTAGGGCCAGGGGACAGGGGTTCTACGAGCAGTACTTC,CASSRRARGQGFYEQYF
TRBV24-1,.,.,TRBJ2-7,TGTGCCACCAGCCCCGGGGACTTCTCCTACGAGCAGTACTTC,CATSPGDFSYEQYF
TRBV4-1,.,.,TRBJ1-2,TGCGCCAGCAGCCAAGAACGCAGGGGCTATGGCTACACCTTC,CASSQERRGYGYTF
TRBV3-1/TRBV3-2,.,.,TRBJ2-1,TGTGCCAGCAGCCTACTGTGGAACAATGAGCAGTTCTTC,CASSLLWNNEQFF
TRBV2,.,.,TRBJ1-4,TGTGCCAGCAGCTTAGACGGGTTTAATGAAAAACTGTTTTTT,CASSLDGFNEKLFF
TRBV5-8,TRBD2,.,TRBJ2-7,TGTGCCACACGGACTAGCACAGAAAGGGGCTACGAGCAGTACTTC,CATRTSTERGYEQYF
TRBV7-6,TRBD2,.,TRBJ2-5,TGTGCCAGCAGCCAGACCGGGGGGTGGGAGACCCAGTACTTC,CASSQTGGWETQYF
TRBV19,.,.,TRBJ1-1,TGTGCCAGTAGTATTGGCAGTAACACTGAAGCTTTCTTT,CASSIGSNTEAFF
TRBV30,.,.,TRBJ2-5,TGTGCCTGGAGTGTGAGGGTATCGGAGACCCAGTACTTC,CAWSVRVSETQYF